The 26 T cell receptor beta chains in this list originate from one sample, sequenced in a study of Graves' ophthalmopathy and Graves' hyperthyroidism (dated by TCRdb to 2016 to 2018). TCRdb records Illumina HiSeq 2000 as the sequencer. For repertoire sequencing, the TCR beta CDR3 regions were amplified from RNA transcripts. The first round of RT-PCR was done with HTBI primers and the Qiagen OneStep RT-PCR kit, and was followed by a second round of multiplex PCR, then size selection and purification. The raw public data were reprocessed by TCRdb itself: fastp quality trimming at Q25, MiXCR clonotype calling, in-frame beta chains only. Identical CDR3 proteins give one entry, which carries the most common genes and DNA. The sample table records around 400,000 distinct CDR3 sequences; roughly 21% of these occur just once. The top ten clonotypes cover roughly 3% of the sample. Sequenced: peripheral blood. These receptors originate from a woman between 18 and 29 years old with stable Graves' hyperthyroidism. Donor details come from another sample of the same person, matched by shared clones.

This clonotype was counted many times. Sequence at one end of the junction differs from germline and may be a read error. This rearrangement joins TRBV7-2 to TRBJ2-2, with D unclear. The germline CDR1 and CDR2 sequences are SGHTA and FQGNSA. The CDR3 extends over 13 amino acids. CDR3 in DNA: TGTGCCAGCAGCTTAGACCAACCCGGAGAGCTGTTTTTT. Its translation: CASSLDQPGELFF.

This clonotype was recorded many times. V is TRBV2 and J is TRBJ1-2, with D tentatively TRBD1 (6 bases). This CDR3 has 13 amino acids. The V gene's germline CDR1 is SNHLY and CDR2 FYNNEI. The V gene lost 5 bases and the J gene lost 6 bases, with 13 bases spanning the gap. The CDR3 sequence is CASSRAPGDGYTF. CDR3 nucleotide sequence: TGTGCCAGCAGTCGCGCTCCAGGGGATGGCTACACCTTC.

The chain couples TRBV6-2 or TRBV6-3 to TRBJ2-7; 9 bases agree with TRBD1. The germline gives CDR1 MNHEY, CDR2 SVGEGT. The CDR3 loop spans 19 amino acids. V lost 7 bases and J lost 4; bases outside the gene matches: 23. CDR3 residues: CASTNYRDRDSAPSYEQYF. CDR3 sequence (DNA): TGTGCCAGCACCAATTACCGGGACAGGGATTCCGCCCCTTCATACGAGCAGTACTTC.

The J gene is TRBJ1-1, the V gene TRBV5-1, with D uncertain. The CDR3 consists of 15 residues. Germline CDR1 SGHRS, CDR2 YFSETQ. V gave up 4 bases and J gave up 0 bases, with 13 bases separating them. CDR3 in DNA: TGCGCCAGCAGCCCTGGATTAAACCTGAACACTGAAGCTTTCTTT. It translates to CASSPGLNLNTEAFF.

This clonotype was recorded many times. The J gene is TRBJ2-7, the V gene TRBV25-1; 8 nucleotides match TRBD1. Per germline, CDR1 MGHDK and CDR2 SYGVNS. V dropped 8 bases and J dropped 3; count of bases not matched to a gene: 6. The CDR3 has 13 amino acids. DNA of the CDR3: TGTGCCAGCGGGCACAGGGGGGACTACGAGCAGTACTTC. Its translation: CASGHRGDYEQYF.

This clonotype was seen ten or more times. V usage is TRBV19 and J usage is TRBJ2-7; no definite D call. The CDR3 extends over 14 amino acids. Germline V lookup: CDR1 LNHDA, CDR2 SQIVND (reference sequence). Trimming shortened V by 3 bases and J by 0 bases, and 9 bases separated the two germline ends. The CDR3: CASSIASSSYEQYF. The CDR3 DNA reads TGTGCCAGTAGTATTGCTTCGAGCTCCTACGAGCAGTACTTC.

This clonotype was seen ten or more times. The gene calls are TRBV20-1 and TRBJ2-7; TRBD2 matches 13 bases. Germline CDR1 reads DFQATT; CDR2 reads SNEGSKA (reference sequence). The CDR3 is made up of 14 amino acids. Losses at the gene ends were 6 bases for V and 5 bases for J; bases not matched to a gene: 7. The CDR3 is CSAQGTSGNHEQYF. CDR3 coding DNA: TGCAGTGCCCAAGGGACTAGCGGGAACCACGAGCAGTACTTC.

The chain is built from TRBV4-2 and TRBJ2-2; the match to TRBD2 covers 9 bases. The V and J ends lost 11 bases and 1 base, in that order; junction bases with no gene match: 11. The CDR3 runs to 16 residues. Germline V gene lookup returns CDR1 LGHNA and CDR2 YNFKEQ. The CDR3 here is CAAGREGYLNTGELFF. CDR3 DNA: TGTGCCGCGGGGCGGGAGGGATACCTGAACACCGGGGAGCTGTTTTTT.

This clonotype was seen only once. The genes are TRBV6-2 or TRBV6-3 and TRBJ2-7, with unresolved D. Germline CDR1 is MNHEY and CDR2 is SVGEGT. Trimming removed 2 bases at V and 0 bases at J, with 5 bases between. This CDR3 is built from 13 residues. The CDR3 nucleotides read TGTGCCAGCAGTTACGACATCTCCTACGAGCAGTACTTC. Residues: CASSYDISYEQYF.

In this sample, this clonotype turned up many times. CDR3 amino acids: CSATGGSSYEQYF. DNA of the CDR3: TGCAGTGCAACAGGGGGCTCCTCCTACGAGCAGTACTTC. The chain couples TRBV20-1 to TRBJ2-7, with 9 nucleotides matching TRBD1. Germline CDR1 is DFQATT and CDR2 is SNEGSKA (reference sequence). CDR3 length equals 13 residues. Germline trimming cut 6 bases from V and 0 bases from J; bases unmatched to any gene: 3.

This clonotype has at least ten counts. The rearrangement uses TRBV5-1 and TRBJ2-7; no clear D. Between the trimmed V and J ends, which lost 0 bases and 5 bases, there was a span of 9 bases. Germline V gene lookup returns CDR1 SGHRS and CDR2 YFSETQ. The CDR3 spans 13 residues. CDR3 DNA sequence: TGCGCCAGCAGCTTGGCCACGGGCCACGAGCAGTACTTC. It encodes CASSLATGHEQYF.

This clonotype was detected ten times or more. The rearrangement links TRBV12-3 or TRBV12-4 to TRBJ1-5; 7 bases fit TRBD1. V dropped 5 bases and J dropped 6; count of bases not matched to a gene: 7. CDR3 size: 14 residues. The CDR3, as DNA: TGTGCCAGCAGTACCATTAACAGGGGTCAGCCCCAGCATTTT. This gives the protein CASSTINRGQPQHF.

This clonotype was recorded many times. This sequence joins TRBV11-1 and TRBJ2-5; D is undetermined. The CDR3 consists of 13 residues. The germline CDR1 and CDR2 sequences are SGHAT and FQDESV (reference sequence). Trimming cost V 3 bases and J 9 bases, with 14 bases left between them. The CDR3 region has the DNA TGTGCCAGCAGCTTTGGCGAGGCCATGGCCCAGTACTTC. Its protein product is CASSFGEAMAQYF.

This clonotype was observed at least ten times. The chain is built from TRBV6-2 or TRBV6-3 and TRBJ2-7; D is possibly TRBD2 (7 bases). V was trimmed by 8 bases and J by 3 bases, leaving 14 bases between them. Per germline, CDR1 MNHEY and CDR2 SVGEGT. The CDR3 is 13 amino acids. This CDR3 is CASGRGGIYEQYF. As DNA, the CDR3 is TGTGCCAGCGGCAGGGGAGGGATCTACGAGCAGTACTTC.

This clonotype was found many times. The chain uses TRBV6-5 and TRBJ1-5, with 8 bases identical to TRBD1. There are 16 residues in the CDR3. Per the germline V gene, CDR1 is MNHEY and CDR2 is SVGAGI. Unmatched junction bases numbered 4, after V lost 0 bases and J lost 3 bases. The CDR3 sequence: CASSYSRDRSNQPQHF. The CDR3 coding sequence is TGTGCCAGCAGTTACTCTCGGGACAGGTCCAATCAGCCCCAGCATTTT.

This clonotype has just a few counts. The J gene is TRBJ2-2, the V gene TRBV28; TRBD2 is a possible D gene (6 bases). CDR1 is MDHEN and CDR2 is SYDVKM in the germline V gene. V was cut by 6 bases and J by 3 bases, with 14 bases left in between. The CDR3 extends over 15 amino acids. The CDR3 is CASRAGGADTGELFF. The CDR3 DNA is TGTGCCAGCAGGGCCGGAGGGGCGGACACCGGGGAGCTGTTTTTT.

This clonotype was recorded at least ten times. Germline is not matched at one junction end, which may reflect a read error. This sequence joins TRBV12-3 or TRBV12-4 and TRBJ1-5, with TRBD1 as a possible D gene (6 bases). This CDR3 is 15 amino acids long. Written as DNA, the CDR3 is TGTGCCAGCAGTGTAGCGGGGGCGGACGGGGGGCCCCAGCATTTT. Protein sequence: CASSVAGADGGPQHF.

This clonotype was recorded at least ten times. The chain joins TRBV11-2 to TRBJ1-2; tentatively, D is TRBD1 (5 bases). V was cut by 3 bases and J by 0 bases, with 8 bases left in between. Looked up from germline, CDR1 is SGHAT and CDR2 is FQNNGV. CDR3 length: 14 residues. In DNA form, the CDR3 reads TGTGCCAGCAGCTTCACAGGACCTAACTATGGCTACACCTTC. Its translation: CASSFTGPNYGYTF.

This clonotype was detected many times. The V and J genes are TRBV3-1 and TRBJ1-6; 7 bases match TRBD1. J gave up 8 bases and V 5 bases, and 3 bases lay outside the gene matches. CDR3 size: 13 residues. Germline assignment: CDR1 LGHDT and CDR2 YNNKEL (reference sequence). The CDR3 nucleotides are TGTGCCAGCAGCGACAGGGTGGATTCACCCCTCCACTTT. It specifies CASSDRVDSPLHF.

This clonotype was seen many times. The chain is built from TRBV7-2 and TRBJ2-7; 7 bases match TRBD2. Germline-derived CDR1 and CDR2 are SGHTA and FQGNSA. The CDR3 runs to 14 residues. Trimming at V came to 5 bases and at J to 3 bases, leaving 7 bases not matched to a gene. CDR3 DNA: TGTGCCAGCAGCCCCCGATCGGGAGGCTACGAGCAGTACTTC. This sequence encodes CASSPRSGGYEQYF.

This clonotype was seen more than once but under ten times. The V and J genes are TRBV6-1 and TRBJ2-5, with 7 bases lining up with TRBD2. The CDR3 consists of 14 residues. Germline V gene sequence: CDR1 MNHNS, CDR2 SASEGT. After removal of 6 bases from V and 2 bases from J, the junction contained 6 bases not matched to a gene. The CDR3 coding sequence is TGTGCCAGCAGGCTAACTAGCGTACAAGAGACCCAGTACTTC. It encodes CASRLTSVQETQYF.

The chain combines TRBV20-1 with TRBJ2-5; the D call may be TRBD1 or TRBD2 (5 bases each). The CDR3 loop spans 14 amino acids. Per germline, CDR1 DFQATT and CDR2 SNEGSKA (reference sequence). V shed 6 bases and J shed 5 bases, with 19 bases lying between them. In nucleotides, the CDR3 is TGCAGTGCGCTGGGACCTCGGCGGATGGAGACCCAGTACTTC. Its protein product is CSALGPRRMETQYF.

This clonotype was detected many times. V gene TRBV6-2 or TRBV6-3 combines with J gene TRBJ1-2, with 9 bases fitting TRBD1. This CDR3 spans 14 amino acids. Germline V gene data show CDR1 as MNHEY and CDR2 as SVGEGT. V shed 7 bases and J 4 bases; nucleotides not matched to a gene: 7. As DNA, the CDR3 is TGTGCCAGCATCATGACAGGGGGAAGCTATGGCTACACCTTC. Its protein product is CASIMTGGSYGYTF.

This clonotype came up many times. The chain has TRBV2 and TRBJ2-7; 7 positions match TRBD1. The CDR3 loop spans 16 amino acids. Trimming removed 8 bases from V and 2 bases from J; junction bases left unmatched: 15. The germline V gene encodes CDR1 SNHLY and CDR2 FYNNEI. The CDR3 bases are TGTGCCAGCCAGGGGACAGACCGGATTAGGACCTACGAGCAGTACTTC. It yields the protein CASQGTDRIRTYEQYF.

This clonotype has at least ten counts. The genes are TRBV7-2 and TRBJ2-7; 8 bases fit TRBD2. CDR1 and CDR2 (germline): SGHTA, FQGNSA. The V and J ends lost 6 bases and 6 bases, in that order; junction bases with no gene match: 10. The CDR3 extends over 14 amino acids. CDR3 coding DNA: TGTGCCAGCAGTGACCGGGGGGGGATAAGCGAGCAGTACTTC. This encodes CASSDRGGISEQYF.

This clonotype was counted many times. One end of the junction does not line up with germline, which may come from a read error. The chain links TRBV2 to TRBJ1-6; D gene uncertain. The CDR3 is 14 amino acids. CDR1 SNHLY and CDR2 FYNNEI come from the germline V gene. The CDR3 DNA reads TGTGCCAGCGGTTCGGGGATTGATAATTCACCCCTCCGCTTT. Its protein is CASGSGIDNSPLRF.